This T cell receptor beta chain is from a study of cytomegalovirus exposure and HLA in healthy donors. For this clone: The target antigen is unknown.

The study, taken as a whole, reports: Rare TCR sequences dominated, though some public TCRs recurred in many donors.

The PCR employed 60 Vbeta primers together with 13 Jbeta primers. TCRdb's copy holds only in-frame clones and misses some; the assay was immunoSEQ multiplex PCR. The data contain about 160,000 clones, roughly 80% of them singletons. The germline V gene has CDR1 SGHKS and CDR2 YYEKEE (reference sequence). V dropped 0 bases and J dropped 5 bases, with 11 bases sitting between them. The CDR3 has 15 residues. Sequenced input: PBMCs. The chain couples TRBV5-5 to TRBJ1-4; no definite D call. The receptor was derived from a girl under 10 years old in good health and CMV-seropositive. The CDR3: CASSLAGILNEKLFF. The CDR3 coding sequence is TGTGCCAGCAGCTTGGCGGGAATCTTAAATGAAAAACTGTTTTTT.